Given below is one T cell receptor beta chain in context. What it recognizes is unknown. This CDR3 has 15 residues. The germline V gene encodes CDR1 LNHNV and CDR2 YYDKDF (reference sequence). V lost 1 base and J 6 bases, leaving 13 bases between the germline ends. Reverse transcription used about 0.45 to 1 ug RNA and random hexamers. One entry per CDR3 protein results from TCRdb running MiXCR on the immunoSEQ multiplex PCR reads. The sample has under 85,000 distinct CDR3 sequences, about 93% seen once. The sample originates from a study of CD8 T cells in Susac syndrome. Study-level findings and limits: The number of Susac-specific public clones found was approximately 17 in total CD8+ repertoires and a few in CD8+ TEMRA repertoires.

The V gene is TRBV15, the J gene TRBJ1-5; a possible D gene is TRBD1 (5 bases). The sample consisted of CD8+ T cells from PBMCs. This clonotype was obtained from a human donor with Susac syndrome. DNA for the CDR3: TGTGCCACCAGCAGAGCGCATAGGGGTATTCAGCCCCAGCATTTT. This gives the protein CATSRAHRGIQPQHF.